This passage covers 18 T cell receptor beta chains from one sample sequenced in a study of T-cell reconstitution after alpha-beta-depleted transplantation in children. Preparing the TCRbeta library involved the use of unique molecular identifiers. A single record per CDR3 protein comes from TCRdb applying MiXCR to the PCR reads. The sample holds about 460,000 distinct CDR3 sequences; roughly an eighth are singletons and the top ten take more than 5.5%. The sequencing here drew on PBMCs from the stem cell graft donor, taken from the stem cell graft. Every receptor here comes from a human donor who donated a stem cell graft to a child with combined immunodeficiency.

The chain has TRBV4-3 and TRBJ2-1; 9 bases map to TRBD1. This CDR3 is built from 16 residues. In germline, CDR1 is LGHNA, CDR2 YSLEER. After removal of 0 bases from V and 7 bases from J, the junction contained 7 bases not matched to a gene. CDR3 nucleotide sequence: TGCGCCAGCAGCCAAGATCTGGGACAGGGTAGGAATGAGCAGTTCTTC. Protein sequence: CASSQDLGQGRNEQFF.

This clonotype was observed a few times. V gene TRBV7-9 combines with J gene TRBJ1-1; TRBD1 might be the D (5 bases). Germline loops: CDR1 SEHNR, CDR2 FQNEAQ (reference sequence). V lost 0 bases, J lost 6 bases, and 11 bases lay in between. This CDR3 has 14 residues. CDR3 amino acids: CASSLAGWGAEAFF. The CDR3 DNA reads TGTGCCAGCAGCTTAGCGGGATGGGGCGCTGAAGCTTTCTTT.

This chain joins TRBV5-1 and TRBJ2-2; TRBD1 aligns across 9 bases. Looked up from germline, CDR1 is SGHRS and CDR2 is YFSETQ. The CDR3 totals 15 residues. V shed 4 bases and J 3 bases; nucleotides not matched to a gene: 4. The CDR3 DNA sequence: TGCGCCAGCAGCCCGGGACAGGGTCACACCGGGGAGCTGTTTTTT. Translated, it gives CASSPGQGHTGELFF.

This chain uses TRBV6-1 with TRBJ2-1; 9 positions agree with TRBD1. CDR3 length: 16 amino acids. The J segment lost 6 bases and the V segment lost 5 bases, leaving 11 bases of the junction unmatched. Germline V lookup: CDR1 MNHNS, CDR2 SASEGT. The CDR3, as DNA: TGTGCCAGCAGTACCCCAGGGACAGGGTTCGGCAATGAGCAGTTCTTC. It translates to CASSTPGTGFGNEQFF.

The chain carries TRBV3-1 and TRBJ2-1; no reliable D call. The germline V and J ends were trimmed by 4 bases and 5 bases, with 6 bases remaining between them. The CDR3 totals 12 residues. Germline CDR1 is LGHDT and CDR2 is YNNKEL (reference sequence). The CDR3 DNA is TGTGCCAGCAGCCCTGACCACAATGAGCAGTTCTTC. The encoded protein is CASSPDHNEQFF.

This clonotype was picked up many times. The J gene is TRBJ2-1, the V gene TRBV5-1; no clear D. The CDR3 consists of 14 residues. Deletions cut 2 bases from V and 5 bases from J, with 11 bases between. Germline loops: CDR1 SGHRS, CDR2 YFSETQ. CDR3 sequence (DNA): TGCGCCAGCAGCTTCAGGACGGATAACAATGAGCAGTTCTTC. Its translation is CASSFRTDNNEQFF.

This clonotype was seen a handful of times. The CDR3 spells CSVSPPDYNEQFF. As DNA, the CDR3 is TGCAGCGTCTCGCCTCCCGACTACAATGAGCAGTTCTTC. V and J are TRBV29-1 and TRBJ2-1; D is ambiguous. V dropped 6 bases and J dropped 3 bases, with 12 bases sitting between them. There are 13 residues in the CDR3. Per the germline V gene, CDR1 is SQVTM and CDR2 is ANQGSEA.

This clonotype was seen more than once but under ten times. V gene TRBV5-6 combines with J gene TRBJ2-5; a weak D match, TRBD2 (5 bases). The V gene's germline CDR1 is SGHDT and CDR2 YYEEEE. The CDR3 length is 15 residues. Trimming pared 1 base from V and 5 bases from J, leaving 15 bases between. The chain's CDR3 is CASSLRGQFRETQYF. Written as DNA, the CDR3 is TGTGCCAGCAGCTTGAGAGGGCAGTTTAGGGAGACCCAGTACTTC.

This clonotype showed up just a few times. This rearrangement joins TRBV11-2 to TRBJ2-1; 7 bases are a match to TRBD1. The CDR3 covers 16 residues. The ends lost 1 base at V and 3 bases at J; junction bases unmatched: 6. Looked up from germline, CDR1 is SGHAT and CDR2 is FQNNGV. The CDR3, as DNA: TGTGCCAGCAGCTTAGTACCGGGACAGAACTACAATGAGCAGTTCTTC. Translation gives CASSLVPGQNYNEQFF.

The CDR3 reads CASSSPPPNEQFF. The CDR3 DNA sequence: TGTGCCAGCAGCTCGCCCCCTCCTAATGAGCAGTTCTTC. The chain links TRBV7-2 to TRBJ2-1; D gene unclear. V gave up 4 bases and J gave up 7 bases, with 11 bases separating them. Germline loops: CDR1 SGHTA, CDR2 FQGNSA. This CDR3 has 13 amino acids.

This clonotype was detected a few times. V usage is TRBV9 and J usage is TRBJ2-1; 8 positions match TRBD1. The CDR3 contains 16 residues. V lost 2 bases to trimming and J lost 5 bases; unmatched junction nucleotides: 9. Germline values: CDR1 SGDLS, CDR2 YYNGEE. The CDR3 DNA reads TGTGCCAGCAGCGTGACCCCGGGACAGGCAGACAATGAGCAGTTCTTC. Protein: CASSVTPGQADNEQFF.

This clonotype has a handful of counts. V usage is TRBV5-6 and J usage is TRBJ1-1; no reliable D call. V was clipped by 0 bases and J by 5 bases, with 5 bases between them. The CDR3 has 12 residues. Germline assignment: CDR1 SGHDT and CDR2 YYEEEE. The CDR3 coding sequence is TGTGCCAGCAGCTTGGGGCTGACTGAAGCTTTCTTT. Protein: CASSLGLTEAFF.

For this clonotype: A single base separates this from a much larger clone, so it may be a read error. CDR3 sequence reads: CASSLILSGDNNEQFF. In DNA, the CDR3 is TGTGCCAGCAGTCTCATACTTAGCGGGGACAACAATGAGCAGTTCTTC. The V and J genes are TRBV28 and TRBJ2-1; 8 bases are a match to TRBD2. CDR1 and CDR2 from the germline V gene are MDHEN and SYDVKM. This CDR3 is built from 16 residues. J was trimmed by 5 bases and V by 5 bases; bases with no gene match: 11.

This clonotype came up a few times. V gene TRBV9 combines with J gene TRBJ1-4; no firm D call. V shed 2 bases and J shed 4 bases, with 12 bases lying between them. This CDR3 region has 15 residues. The germline CDR1 and CDR2 sequences are SGDLS and YYNGEE. CDR3 sequence reads: CASSVGSGDNEKLFF. The DNA for the CDR3 is TGTGCCAGCAGCGTTGGCTCCGGGGATAATGAAAAACTGTTTTTT.

In the case of this clonotype: Since a much larger clone is just one base distant, this may be a read error. This chain joins TRBV12-3 or TRBV12-4 and TRBJ1-5; maybe TRBD1 (6 bases). This CDR3 contains 12 residues. In DNA form, the CDR3 reads TGTGACAGCAGTTCAGGGGTGCTGCCCCAGCATTTT. Its translation: CDSSSGVLPQHF.

The chain uses TRBV3-1 and TRBJ1-1; D call uncertain. Germline CDR1 reads LGHDT; CDR2 reads YNNKEL (reference sequence). The CDR3 has 14 residues. Trimming removed 4 bases from V and 2 bases from J, with 11 bases in between. The CDR3 DNA sequence: TGTGCCAGCAGCCGAAGCGGATTAAACACTGAAGCTTTCTTT. Translation: CASSRSGLNTEAFF.

This clonotype was seen many times. CDR3 coding DNA: TGTGCCAGCAGCCCAGGGGGGTCGGGCACTGAAGCTTTCTTT. Protein: CASSPGGSGTEAFF. V is TRBV9 and J is TRBJ1-1; 7 positions match TRBD1. The CDR3 spans 14 residues. The ends lost 4 bases at V and 4 bases at J; junction bases unmatched: 7. Germline-derived CDR1 and CDR2 are SGDLS and YYNGEE.

This clonotype was seen more than once but under ten times. The V gene is TRBV6-5, the J gene TRBJ1-6; maybe TRBD1 (5 bases). CDR3 size: 15 residues. V was cut by 2 bases and J by 7 bases, with 12 bases left in between. The germline gives CDR1 MNHEY, CDR2 SVGAGI. CDR3 nucleotides: TGTGCCAGCAGTTACGAGGTGGGGGGAAATTCACCCCTCCACTTT. This codes for CASSYEVGGNSPLHF.